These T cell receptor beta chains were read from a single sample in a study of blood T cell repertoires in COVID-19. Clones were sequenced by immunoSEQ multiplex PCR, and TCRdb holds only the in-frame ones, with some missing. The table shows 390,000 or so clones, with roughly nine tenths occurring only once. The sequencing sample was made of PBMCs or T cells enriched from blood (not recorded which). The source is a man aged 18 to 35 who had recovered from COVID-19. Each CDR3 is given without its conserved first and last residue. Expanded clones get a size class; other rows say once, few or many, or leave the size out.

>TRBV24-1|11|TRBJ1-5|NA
ATSDTDSQPQH
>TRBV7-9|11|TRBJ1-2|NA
ASSLGGGSGYT
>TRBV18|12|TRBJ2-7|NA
ASSLGQTYYEQY
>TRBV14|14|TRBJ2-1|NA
ASSSWGGSSYNEQF
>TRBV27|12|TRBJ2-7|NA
ASHPNGGAGEQY
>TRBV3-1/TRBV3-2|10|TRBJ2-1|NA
ASSQGTSYKF
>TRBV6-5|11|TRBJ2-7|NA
ASITGGSGEQY
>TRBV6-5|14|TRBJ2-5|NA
ASSYSSPGQQETQY
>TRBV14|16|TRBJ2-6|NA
ASSLWTASASGANVLT
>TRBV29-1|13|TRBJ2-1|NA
SVETGLSSYNEQF
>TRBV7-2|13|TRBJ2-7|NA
ASSLSGQGPYEQY
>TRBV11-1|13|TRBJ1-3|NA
ASSQTGDSGNTIY
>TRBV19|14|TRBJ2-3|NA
ASSIGTSAVRDTQY
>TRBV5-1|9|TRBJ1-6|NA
ASSLGQGSH
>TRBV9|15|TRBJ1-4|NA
ASSVVGNRGTNEKLF
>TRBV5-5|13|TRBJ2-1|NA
ASSLVSGAYNEQF
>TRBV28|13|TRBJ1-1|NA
ASRGAGARNTEAF
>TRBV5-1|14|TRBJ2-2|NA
ASSFVTGTNTGELF
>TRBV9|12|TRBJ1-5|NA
ASSAQGASQPQH
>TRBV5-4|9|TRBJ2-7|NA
ASSLANEQY
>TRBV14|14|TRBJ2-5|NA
ASSQVQLTDKRTQY
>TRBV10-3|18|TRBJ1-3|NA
AISPSVGRDEQGSGNTIY
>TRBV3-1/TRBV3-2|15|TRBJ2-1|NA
ASSQISGIDSYNEQF
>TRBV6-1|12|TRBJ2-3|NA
ASSEALVVDTQY
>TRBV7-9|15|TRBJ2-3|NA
ASRGTGSGSFPDTQY
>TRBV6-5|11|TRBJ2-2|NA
ASTDESPGELF
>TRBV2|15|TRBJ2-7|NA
ASSEFGQGQIRYEQY
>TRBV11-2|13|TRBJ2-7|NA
ASSLGPGQGREQY
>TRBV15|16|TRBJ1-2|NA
ATSRDYQLGTGVLGYT
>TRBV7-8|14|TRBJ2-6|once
ASSPVQGRGANVLT
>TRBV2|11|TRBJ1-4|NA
ASSSTGGEKLF
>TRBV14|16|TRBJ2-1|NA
ASRPGTSGGTAYNEQF
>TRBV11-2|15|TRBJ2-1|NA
ASSFGTGDRGAREQF